A single sample gave rise to the 15 T cell receptor beta chains below, sequenced in a study of human T cells and chemical hapten exposure. Described time point: healthy volunteer bleed at 2 weeks. From whole blood left unfractionated, total RNA was extracted. TCRdb used MiXCR to reprocess the RACE reads, holding one entry per CDR3 protein. This sample has 28,000 or so distinct CDR3 sequences; nearly 7.5% occur once, and the top ten carry about 9.8%. The sample taken for sequencing was whole blood. These receptors were obtained from a human donor in good health. Some clones in this sample may be carry-over from other donors' samples.

This clonotype showed up many times. J is TRBJ2-1 and V is TRBV12-3 or TRBV12-4; 7 nucleotides align to TRBD2. CDR3 length: 18 amino acids. V shed 5 bases and J 0 bases; nucleotides not matched to a gene: 13. The CDR3 DNA reads TGTGCCAGCAGTCCTCGATCCCTTGGCGGGAGCTCCTACAATGAGCAGTTCTTC. The encoded protein is CASSPRSLGGSSYNEQFF.

This rearrangement joins TRBV24-1 to TRBJ2-2, with TRBD1 identical over 8 bases. The ends lost 4 bases at V and 4 bases at J; junction bases unmatched: 10. This CDR3 spans 17 amino acids. Germline V gene sequence: CDR1 KGHDR, CDR2 SFDVKD. CDR3: CATSESPGGASTGELFF. CDR3 nucleotide sequence: TGTGCCACCAGTGAATCACCAGGGGGCGCGAGCACCGGGGAGCTGTTTTTT.

This clonotype was detected ten times or more. The CDR3 loop is CASSQGSGRVPRYNEQFF. As DNA, the CDR3 is TGTGCCAGCAGCCAAGGAAGCGGGAGGGTTCCCCGATACAATGAGCAGTTCTTC. The chain recombines TRBV3-1 with TRBJ2-1; TRBD2 matches 10 bases. Germline CDR1 reads LGHDT; CDR2 reads YNNKEL (reference sequence). The CDR3 consists of 18 residues. Trimming at V came to 1 base and at J to 4 bases, leaving 10 bases not matched to a gene.

The chain has TRBV13 and TRBJ2-3; 7 positions match TRBD2. J gave up 4 bases and V 5 bases, and 9 bases lay outside the gene matches. Germline assignment: CDR1 PRHDT and CDR2 FYEKMQ (reference sequence). This CDR3 spans 15 amino acids. This CDR3 reads CASSQLASRPDTQYF. CDR3 DNA: TGTGCCAGCAGCCAACTAGCGTCGCGGCCAGATACGCAGTATTTT.

This clonotype was seen at least ten times. This chain links TRBV4-3 with TRBJ1-6, with TRBD1 matching over 11 bases. The CDR3 contains 14 residues. The germline V gene encodes CDR1 LGHNA and CDR2 YSLEER. J gave up 10 bases and V 4 bases, and 3 bases lay outside the gene matches. The CDR3 loop reads CASSRGQGVSPLHF. Written as DNA, the CDR3 is TGCGCCAGCAGCCGGGGACAGGGGGTATCACCCCTCCACTTT.

This sequence joins TRBV12-5 and TRBJ2-1; no firm D call. Germline V gives CDR1 LGHNT, CDR2 FRNRAP. V lost 8 bases and J lost 0, with 8 bases in between. CDR3 length equals 13 residues. The CDR3 protein is CASRESSYNEQFF. The CDR3 DNA reads as TGTGCTAGTAGAGAAAGCTCCTACAATGAGCAGTTCTTC. The entire variable domain, with the rest obtained from reference TRBV12-5 and TRBJ2-1, is as follows: DARVTQTPRHKVTEMGQEVTMRCQPILGHNTVFWYRQTMMQGLELLAYFRNRAPLDDSGMPKDRFSAEMPDATLATLKIQPSEPRDSAVYFCASRESSYNEQFFGPGTRLTVL.

This clonotype was observed many times. This chain links TRBV7-9 with TRBJ2-1, with 8 bases identical to TRBD2. V dropped 6 bases and J dropped 8; count of bases not matched to a gene: 18. Germline CDR1 SEHNR, CDR2 FQNEAQ (reference sequence). The CDR3 covers 17 residues. The CDR3 protein is CASRVGIRSGKYDEQFF. CDR3 DNA: TGTGCCAGCAGGGTCGGCATTCGTAGCGGGAAGTACGATGAGCAGTTCTTC.

V and J are TRBV4-3 and TRBJ2-1; 7 positions agree with TRBD2. This CDR3 contains 17 residues. Looked up from germline, CDR1 is LGHNA and CDR2 is YSLEER. The ends lost 2 bases at V and 4 bases at J; junction bases unmatched: 11. The CDR3 here is CASSQPPWAGEYNEQFF. The CDR3 DNA reads TGCGCCAGCAGCCAACCTCCCTGGGCGGGGGAATACAATGAGCAGTTCTTC.

This clonotype was recorded many times. The gene calls are TRBV30 and TRBJ2-7, with D tentatively TRBD1 or TRBD2 (5 bases each). The CDR3 runs to 12 residues. The V end lost 2 bases, the J end lost 6 bases, and 11 bases lay between the germline ends. From germline, CDR1 is GTSNPN and CDR2 SVGIG (reference sequence). The CDR3 sequence: CAWSFWDGEQYF. The CDR3 DNA is TGTGCCTGGAGTTTCTGGGACGGCGAGCAGTACTTC.

This clonotype showed up just a few times. The V call is TRBV3-1, the J call TRBJ2-2; D gene uncertain. V gave up 1 base and J gave up 7 bases, with 13 bases separating them. CDR1 LGHDT and CDR2 YNNKEL come from the germline V gene (reference sequence). The CDR3 contains 15 residues. The CDR3 nucleotides read TGTGCCAGCAGCCAAGGATACATTGTCGGCGGGGAGCTGTTTTTT. It translates to CASSQGYIVGGELFF.

This clonotype was detected many times. The rearrangement joins TRBV28 to TRBJ1-1, with a possible D match to TRBD1 (6 bases). Germline values: CDR1 MDHEN, CDR2 SYDVKM. The V end lost 5 bases, the J end lost 4 bases, and 17 bases lay between the germline ends. The CDR3 is 15 residues long. CDR3: CASSTTGQKGTEAFF. CDR3 DNA: TGTGCCAGCAGTACTACGGGACAAAAAGGCACTGAAGCTTTCTTT. Full variable domain (missing parts from reference TRBV28 and TRBJ1-1): DVKVTQSSRYLVKRTGEKVFLECVQDMDHENMFWYRQDPGLGLRLIYFSYDVKMKEKGDIPEGYSVSREKKERFSLILESASTNQTSMYLCASSTTGQKGTEAFFGQGTRLTVV.

This clonotype was seen repeatedly, ten times or more. The chain employs TRBV3-1 and TRBJ1-2; tentative D call: TRBD1 (6 bases). Between the trimmed V and J ends, which lost 2 bases and 4 bases, there was a span of 8 bases. CDR3 size: 13 residues. Germline lookup yields CDR1 LGHDT and CDR2 YNNKEL (reference sequence). CDR3 nucleotides: TGTGCCAGCAGCCAACGGGGGGCCTATGGCTACACCTTC. Translating it yields CASSQRGAYGYTF.

The chain has TRBV28 and TRBJ1-2; weak D call: TRBD1 (6 bases). The V gene lost 5 bases and the J gene lost 1 base, with 14 bases spanning the gap. The CDR3 runs 15 residues. In germline, CDR1 is MDHEN, CDR2 SYDVKM. CDR3 nucleotide sequence: TGTGCCAGCAGTCACCCAACAGGGCTTAACTATGGCTACACCTTC. Its protein product is CASSHPTGLNYGYTF.

This clonotype was detected a few times. The chain employs TRBV15 and TRBJ1-5, with 8 bases lining up with TRBD1. Germline V gene lookup returns CDR1 LNHNV and CDR2 YYDKDF (reference sequence). The V gene end was trimmed by 7 bases and the J gene end by 6 bases; junction bases not matched to a gene: 5. The CDR3 covers 13 residues. The CDR3 nucleotides read TGTGCCACCACCACAGGGGGGGGTCAGCCCCAGCATTTT. Protein product: CATTTGGGQPQHF.

The CDR3 sequence: CASSVGTDQPQHF. CDR3 nucleotides: TGTGCCAGCAGCGTAGGGACAGATCAGCCCCAGCATTTT. The chain employs TRBV9 and TRBJ1-5; weak D call: TRBD1 (6 bases). The CDR3 has 13 residues. Germline CDR1 and CDR2: SGDLS and YYNGEE. Trimming pared 0 bases from V and 5 bases from J, leaving 6 bases between.